These 26 T cell receptor beta chains came from one sample sequenced in a study of OX40 agonist ivuxolimab in advanced cancers. TCRdb's copy holds only in-frame clones and misses some; the assay was immunoSEQ multiplex PCR. The sample has about 20,000 clones; around 86% are singletons. The sequences come from CD4+ or CD8+ T cells sorted from blood, collected in a trial of the OX40 agonist ivuxolimab. The receptors here all came from an adult with an advanced solid tumor such as melanoma, head and neck, liver or kidney cancer.

This chain joins TRBV6-1 and TRBJ1-5; the match to TRBD1 covers 9 bases. Per the germline V gene, CDR1 is MNHNS and CDR2 is SASEGT. The CDR3 has 16 amino acids. V was clipped by 2 bases and J by 7 bases; unmatched bases: 9. CDR3 DNA sequence: TGTGCCAGCAGTGAATTGGGACAGGGCTTCCCCCAGCCCCAGCATTTT. Its translation: CASSELGQGFPQPQHF.

This chain connects TRBV4-1 to TRBJ1-2; unclear D gene. In germline, CDR1 is MGHRA, CDR2 YSYEKL. Trimming shortened V by 4 bases and J by 1 base, and 16 bases separated the two germline ends. The CDR3 has 16 amino acids. Here the CDR3 DNA reads TGCGCCAGCAGCCGTACTTTCCCAGCCGGTAACTATGGCTACACCTTC. This translates into CASSRTFPAGNYGYTF.

The chain recombines TRBV19 with TRBJ2-5, with D perhaps being TRBD1 or TRBD2 (5 bases each). The CDR3 has 16 amino acids. Germline CDR1 is LNHDA and CDR2 is SQIVND (reference sequence). Trimming removed 3 bases from V and 5 bases from J, with 19 bases in between. CDR3 bases: TGTGCCAGTAGTATCGAGGGGCGCGGTCGTGGTGAGACCCAGTACTTC. This translates into CASSIEGRGRGETQYF.

J is TRBJ2-5 and V is TRBV7-6; 7 bases map to TRBD2. CDR1 and CDR2 (germline): SGHVS, FNYEAQ. The CDR3 totals 16 residues. Trimming took 1 base from V and 1 from J; bases not matched to a gene: 6. In nucleotides, the CDR3 is TGTGCCAGCAGCTTAGAGCCCCTAGCGGTCCAAGAGACCCAGTACTTC. Protein product: CASSLEPLAVQETQYF.

V and J are TRBV11-3 and TRBJ2-7; 10 nucleotides agree with TRBD2. The CDR3 has 16 amino acids. The V and J ends lost 5 bases and 3 bases, in that order; junction bases with no gene match: 10. The germline CDR1 and CDR2 sequences are SGHNT and YENEEA. The CDR3 nucleotides are TGTGCCAGCAGCCCCAGGGGGCTAGCGGGAGACTACGAGCAGTACTTC. It translates to CASSPRGLAGDYEQYF.

This sequence joins TRBV9 and TRBJ2-7; tentative D call: TRBD1 (5 bases). Germline CDR1 reads SGDLS; CDR2 reads YYNGEE. This CDR3 is 15 amino acids long. V lost 0 bases and J lost 5, with 15 bases in between. The DNA for the CDR3 is TGTGCCAGCAGCGTAGGACCCTCCCCAGGGAACGAGCAGTACTTC. Its translation: CASSVGPSPGNEQYF.

The chain has TRBV29-1 and TRBJ1-1; D uncertain. From germline, CDR1 is SQVTM and CDR2 ANQGSEA. This CDR3 region has 11 residues. Trimming left V 4 bases short and J 11 bases short, with 14 bases between. DNA for the CDR3: TGCAGCGTTGGAAAAGGGCCGGGGGCTTTCTTT. Residues: CSVGKGPGAFF. Full variable domain (remainder filled in from reference TRBV29-1 and TRBJ1-1): SAVISQKPSRDICQRGTSLTIQCQVDSQVTMMFWYRQQPGQSLTLIATANQGSEATYESGFVIDKFPISRPNLTFSTLTVSNMSPEDSSIYLCSVGKGPGAFFGQGTRLTVV.

The chain recombines TRBV5-4 with TRBJ2-1; unclear D gene. The ends were cut back, 0 bases at V and 4 bases at J, with 17 bases in the middle. In germline, CDR1 is SGHNT, CDR2 YYREEE (reference sequence). The CDR3 sequence is 17 residues long. The CDR3 region has the DNA TGTGCCAGCAGCTTGGATTCCGCTAGTCGGCTTTACAATGAGCAGTTCTTC. Residues: CASSLDSASRLYNEQFF.

This chain links TRBV7-9 with TRBJ2-1, with 8 bases fitting TRBD1. In germline, CDR1 is SEHNR, CDR2 FQNEAQ (reference sequence). The J segment lost 0 bases and the V segment lost 5 bases, leaving 15 bases of the junction unmatched. CDR3 size: 19 residues. The CDR3 is CASSPIPGTGLSSYNEQFF. CDR3 nucleotides: TGTGCCAGCAGCCCAATACCCGGGACAGGCTTAAGCTCCTACAATGAGCAGTTCTTC.

V and J are TRBV29-1 and TRBJ2-7; D unresolved. CDR1 is SQVTM and CDR2 is ANQGSEA in the germline V gene. V lost 0 bases and J 3 bases, leaving 6 bases between the germline ends. CDR3 size: 12 residues. The CDR3 region has the DNA TGCAGCGTTGAAGATCGGCTCTACGAGCAGTACTTC. This codes for CSVEDRLYEQYF.

The chain uses TRBV30 and TRBJ2-7; TRBD1 matches 7 bases. Germline-derived CDR1 and CDR2 are GTSNPN and SVGIG (reference sequence). This CDR3 spans 16 amino acids. The V gene end was trimmed by 2 bases and the J gene end by 6 bases; junction bases not matched to a gene: 16. Written as DNA, the CDR3 is TGTGCCTGGAGTAGGACAGGAGTAAGTAGTGGGGCCGAGCAGTACTTC. Translation gives CAWSRTGVSSGAEQYF. Supplemented by reference TRBV30 and TRBJ2-7, the full variable domain reads SQTIHQWPATLVQPVGSPLSLECTVEGTSNPNLYWYRQAAGRGLQLLFYSVGIGQISSEVPQNLSASRPQDRQFILSSKKLLLSDSGFYLCAWSRTGVSSGAEQYFGPGTRLTVT.

The chain is built from TRBV29-1 and TRBJ2-7, with 9 bases lining up with TRBD2. The V segment lost 1 base and the J segment 2 bases; nucleotides outside the gene matches: 3. Germline V gene data show CDR1 as SQVTM and CDR2 as ANQGSEA. The CDR3 contains 14 residues. The CDR3 DNA sequence: TGCAGCGTTGAAGGGGGCGGGAGGGCCTACGAGCAGTACTTC. Translated: CSVEGGGRAYEQYF.

This clone was seen once. The chain uses TRBV7-9 and TRBJ2-7; D unresolved. Germline CDR1 is SEHNR and CDR2 is FQNEAQ (reference sequence). V lost 1 base and J lost 3, with 1 base in between. The CDR3 extends over 11 amino acids. In nucleotides, the CDR3 is TGTGCCAGCAGCTTAGACTACGAGCAGTACTTC. Residues: CASSLDYEQYF.

This clone occurred once. The chain combines TRBV6-8 with TRBJ2-7, with D unresolved. V lost 5 bases, J lost 3 bases, and 5 bases lay in between. Per the germline V gene, CDR1 is MNHGY and CDR2 is SAAAGT. This CDR3 comprises 11 residues. Here the CDR3 DNA reads TGTGCCAGCAGTACCAGCTACGAGCAGTACTTC. It yields the protein CASSTSYEQYF.

This clone ranks as medium-sized (0.01 to 0.1%). The rearrangement links TRBV7-8 to TRBJ2-1, with D hard to call. This CDR3 is built from 15 residues. Deletions cut 2 bases from V and 0 bases from J, with 8 bases between. Germline CDR1 reads SGHVS; CDR2 reads FQNEAQ. The CDR3 is CASSLKASSYNEQFF. DNA for the CDR3: TGTGCCAGCAGCTTAAAGGCTAGCTCCTACAATGAGCAGTTCTTC.

As DNA, the CDR3 is TGTGCCAGTAGTTCCGGACCTCTGGAGCAGTACTTC. It specifies CASSSGPLEQYF. The chain joins TRBV19 to TRBJ2-7; D is unresolved. This CDR3 is built from 12 residues. Between the trimmed V and J ends, which lost 5 bases and 7 bases, there was a span of 12 bases. CDR1 is LNHDA, CDR2 SQIVND, per germline (reference sequence).

The rearrangement links TRBV4-1 to TRBJ2-1, with 9 positions matching TRBD1. J gave up 4 bases and V 3 bases, and 4 bases lay outside the gene matches. The CDR3 contains 15 residues. Germline CDR1 MGHRA, CDR2 YSYEKL. CDR3 region: CASSQGDRAYNEQFF. The CDR3 nucleotides are TGCGCCAGCAGCCAGGGGGACAGGGCTTACAATGAGCAGTTCTTC.

The chain carries TRBV19 and TRBJ1-1; D call uncertain. The germline V and J ends were trimmed by 4 bases and 10 bases, with 16 bases remaining between them. The CDR3 has 13 residues. CDR1 LNHDA and CDR2 SQIVND come from the germline V gene (reference sequence). The CDR3 is CASSTSPLMPAFF. The CDR3 coding sequence is TGTGCCAGTAGTACTTCCCCCCTGATGCCAGCTTTCTTT.

The chain uses TRBV27 and TRBJ1-5; no firm D call. The CDR3 loop spans 15 amino acids. Per the germline V gene, CDR1 is MNHEY and CDR2 is SMNVEV (reference sequence). V was cut by 1 base and J by 3 bases, with 10 bases left in between. This chain's CDR3 is CASSLYGRINQPQHF. As DNA, the CDR3 is TGTGCCAGCAGTTTATACGGACGGATCAATCAGCCCCAGCATTTT.

The chain is built from TRBV29-1 and TRBJ1-2; D is unresolved. Per germline, CDR1 SQVTM and CDR2 ANQGSEA. Trimming removed 0 bases from V and 0 bases from J, with 8 bases in between. The CDR3 consists of 14 residues. The CDR3 coding sequence is TGCAGCGTTGAAGAGGTCAGGCCTAACTATGGCTACACCTTC. Protein: CSVEEVRPNYGYTF.

The chain carries TRBV19 and TRBJ1-1; TRBD1 matches 7 bases. The junction had 6 bases not matched to a gene; V was cut back by 1 base and J by 4 bases. The CDR3 extends over 15 amino acids. Germline V gene data show CDR1 as LNHDA and CDR2 as SQIVND (reference sequence). CDR3 sequence reads: CASSIVGTAGTEAFF. CDR3 nucleotides: TGTGCCAGTAGTATAGTCGGGACAGCGGGCACTGAAGCTTTCTTT.

This chain uses TRBV29-1 with TRBJ2-1; weak D call: TRBD2 (5 bases). V dropped 1 base and J dropped 3 bases, with 13 bases sitting between them. Looked up from germline, CDR1 is SQVTM and CDR2 is ANQGSEA. The CDR3 runs to 15 residues. CDR3 sequence reads: CSVEGLPSNYNEQFF. The CDR3 nucleotides read TGCAGCGTTGAAGGACTACCCTCAAACTACAATGAGCAGTTCTTC.

This clone appeared a few times. This chain uses TRBV4-2 with TRBJ1-1; D perhaps matches TRBD1 (6 bases). Germline loops: CDR1 LGHNA, CDR2 YNFKEQ. The ends were cut back, 5 bases at V and 5 bases at J, with 18 bases in the middle. The CDR3 spans 15 residues. CDR3 DNA sequence: TGTGCCAGCAGCGCCATGTCGGGGGCATGGACTGAAGCTTTCTTT. It is translated as CASSAMSGAWTEAFF.

V gene TRBV25-1 combines with J gene TRBJ2-7; D gene ambiguous. The CDR3 extends over 12 amino acids. Germline V gene lookup returns CDR1 MGHDK and CDR2 SYGVNS. The V end lost 6 bases, the J end lost 4 bases, and 10 bases lay between the germline ends. CDR3 nucleotides: TGTGCCAGCAGCGGCGCCCTTTACGAGCAGTACTTC. Translated: CASSGALYEQYF.

The V and J genes are TRBV10-1 and TRBJ1-2; D not resolved. The CDR3 sequence is 20 residues long. The germline gives CDR1 WNHNN, CDR2 SYGVQD (reference sequence). Trimming removed 0 bases from V and 1 base from J, with 24 bases in between. The CDR3 loop reads CASSESEGHCPDGLNYGYTF. The CDR3 DNA follows: TGCGCCAGCAGTGAGTCGGAGGGCCACTGCCCAGACGGTCTTAACTATGGCTACACCTTC.

The CDR3 sequence: CASSLRQGAQGYTF. The CDR3 DNA sequence: TGTGCCAGCAGCCTCCGGCAGGGGGCGCAAGGCTACACCTTC. The rearrangement uses TRBV7-9 and TRBJ1-2; 8 bases agree with TRBD1. Trimming removed 5 bases from V and 8 bases from J; junction bases left unmatched: 10. Germline V gives CDR1 SEHNR, CDR2 FQNEAQ (reference sequence). The CDR3 spans 14 residues.